One and the same sample provided the 7 T cell receptor beta chains below, sequenced in a study of T cells in Graves' hyperthyroidism and ophthalmopathy. TCR beta CDR3 sequences were amplified from RNA transcripts. First-round RT-PCR of the TCR CDR3 relied on the HTBI primer set. TCRdb re-called the multiplex PCR reads through MiXCR, storing one row per CDR3 protein. The sample has about 570,000 distinct CDR3 sequences, roughly 50% seen once. The source material was peripheral blood or thyroid tissue (not recorded which). These receptors originate from an adult woman with Graves' disease, either hyperthyroidism or ophthalmopathy (not recorded which).

The chain couples TRBV7-6 to TRBJ1-4; no definite D call. Looked up from germline, CDR1 is SGHVS and CDR2 is FNYEAQ. The CDR3 covers 12 residues. The CDR3 DNA is TGTGCGCCCCCTCAGCTGGATGAAAAACTGTTTTTT. This translates into CAPPQLDEKLFF.

This clonotype was counted a few times. The chain couples TRBV5-4 to TRBJ2-3; 8 positions agree with TRBD2. J gave up 5 bases and V 0 bases, and 5 bases lay outside the gene matches. The CDR3 has 15 residues. Germline values: CDR1 SGHNT, CDR2 YYREEE (reference sequence). The CDR3 DNA reads as TGTGCCAGCAGCTTGGGGAGCGGGAGTGTAGATACGCAGTATTTT. Residues: CASSLGSGSVDTQYF.

This clonotype was detected many times. The CDR3 reads CASSFKGYQPQHF. The CDR3 bases are TGTGCCAGCAGCTTTAAGGGGTATCAGCCCCAGCATTTT. V usage is TRBV5-6 and J usage is TRBJ1-5; D is perhaps TRBD1 (5 bases). Germline V gene data show CDR1 as SGHDT and CDR2 as YYEEEE. The CDR3 runs to 13 residues. The V and J ends lost 2 bases and 5 bases respectively, with 8 bases between them. Complete variable domain (other parts from reference TRBV5-6 and TRBJ1-5): DAGVTQSPTHLIKTRGQQVTLRCSPKSGHDTVSWYQQALGQGPQFIFQYYEEEERQRGNFPDRFSGHQFPNYSSELNVNALLLGDSALYLCASSFKGYQPQHFGDGTRLSIL.

This clonotype was observed many times. The chain combines TRBV4-2 with TRBJ2-5, with D perhaps assigned TRBD1 or TRBD2 (5 bases each). The germline V and J ends were trimmed by 5 bases and 5 bases, with 21 bases remaining between them. Germline CDR1 LGHNA, CDR2 YNFKEQ. This CDR3 contains 16 residues. The CDR3 region has the DNA TGTGCCAGCAGCAACCTCCGCGCAGGGCGGGTGGAGACCCAGTACTTC. Encoded protein: CASSNLRAGRVETQYF.

This rearrangement joins TRBV20-1 to TRBJ1-5, with D uncertain. CDR3 length: 14 amino acids. V was clipped by 6 bases and J by 3 bases, with 15 bases between them. Per the germline V gene, CDR1 is DFQATT and CDR2 is SNEGSKA (reference sequence). The CDR3 loop is CSAPGRTNNQPQHF. The CDR3 region has the DNA TGCAGTGCCCCGGGTAGGACCAACAATCAGCCCCAGCATTTT.

The V call is TRBV5-1, the J call TRBJ2-7; D unresolved. CDR3 length equals 14 residues. The germline gives CDR1 SGHRS, CDR2 YFSETQ. V lost 0 bases to trimming and J lost 4 bases, with 11 bases between them. The CDR3 is CASSLAKVGYEQYF. DNA for the CDR3: TGCGCCAGCAGCTTGGCCAAGGTTGGTTACGAGCAGTACTTC.

This chain connects TRBV20-1 to TRBJ2-1; D unresolved. V lost 0 bases, J lost 8 bases, and 5 bases lay in between. The CDR3 covers 11 residues. The germline V gene encodes CDR1 DFQATT and CDR2 SNEGSKA (reference sequence). CDR3 protein: CSARDLHEQFF. The CDR3 nucleotides read TGCAGTGCTAGAGATCTGCATGAGCAGTTCTTC.